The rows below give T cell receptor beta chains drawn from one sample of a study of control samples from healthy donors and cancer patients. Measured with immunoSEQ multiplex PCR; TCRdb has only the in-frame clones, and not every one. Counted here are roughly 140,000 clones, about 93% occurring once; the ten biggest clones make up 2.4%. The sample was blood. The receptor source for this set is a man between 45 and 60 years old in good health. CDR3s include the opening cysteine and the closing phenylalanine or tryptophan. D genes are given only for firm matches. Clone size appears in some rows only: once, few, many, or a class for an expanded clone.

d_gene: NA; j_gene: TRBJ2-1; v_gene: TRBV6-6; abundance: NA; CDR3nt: TGTGCCAGCAGCCAAAGGGGTCCCTCCTACAATGAGCAGTTCTTC; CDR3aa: CASSQRGPSYNEQFF
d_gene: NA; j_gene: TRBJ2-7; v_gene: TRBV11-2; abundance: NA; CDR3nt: TGTGCCAGCAGCTTGACTAGGGCCTACGAGCAGTACTTC; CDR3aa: CASSLTRAYEQYF
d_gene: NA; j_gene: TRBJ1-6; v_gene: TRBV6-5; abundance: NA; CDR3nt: TGTGCCAGCAGTTACGTCGCGGAATCACCCCTCCACTTT; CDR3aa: CASSYVAESPLHF
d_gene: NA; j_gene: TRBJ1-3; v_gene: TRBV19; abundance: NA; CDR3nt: TGTGCCAGTAGTACATCGTCCGGATCTGGAAACACCATATATTTT; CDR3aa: CASSTSSGSGNTIYF
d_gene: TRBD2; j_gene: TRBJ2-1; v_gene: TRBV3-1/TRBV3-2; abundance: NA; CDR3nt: TGTGCCAGCAGCCAAGATTCGGGCGGGAGGGCCAATGAGCAGTTCTTC; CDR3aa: CASSQDSGGRANEQFF
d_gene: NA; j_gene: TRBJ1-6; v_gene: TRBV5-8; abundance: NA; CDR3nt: TGTGCCAGCAGCTCAGGAGTCTATAATTCACCCCTCCACTTT; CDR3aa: CASSSGVYNSPLHF
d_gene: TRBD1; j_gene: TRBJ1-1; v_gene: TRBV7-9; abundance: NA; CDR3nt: TGTGCCAGCAGCCCTGGACAGGGGGCGGGCACTGAAGCTTTCTTT; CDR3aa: CASSPGQGAGTEAFF
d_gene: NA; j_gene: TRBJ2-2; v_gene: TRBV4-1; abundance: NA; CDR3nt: TGCGCCAGCAGCCCCCATGGGGTCACCGGGGAGCTGTTTTTT; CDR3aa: CASSPHGVTGELFF
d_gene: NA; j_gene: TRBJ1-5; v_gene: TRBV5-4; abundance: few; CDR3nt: TGTGCCAGCAGCGGCTGTGGGCTATGGCAGGGAAGCAATCAGCCCCAGCATTTT; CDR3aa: CASSGCGLWQGSNQPQHF
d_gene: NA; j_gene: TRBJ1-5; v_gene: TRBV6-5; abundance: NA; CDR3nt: TGTGCCAGCAATAAAGATATCAATCAGCCCCAGCATTTT; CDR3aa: CASNKDINQPQHF
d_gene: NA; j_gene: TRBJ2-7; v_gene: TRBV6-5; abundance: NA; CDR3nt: TGTGCCAGCAGTCAGCCTCCACACTACGAGCAGTACTTC; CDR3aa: CASSQPPHYEQYF
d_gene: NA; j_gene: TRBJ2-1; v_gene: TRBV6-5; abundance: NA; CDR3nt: TGTGCCAGCAGTTACTCAAGACCTAACTACAATGAGCAGTTCTTC; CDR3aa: CASSYSRPNYNEQFF
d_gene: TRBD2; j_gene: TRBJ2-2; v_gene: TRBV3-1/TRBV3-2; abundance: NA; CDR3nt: TGTGCCAGCCGCTCGGGGGGAGTCGATACCGGGGAGCTGTTTTTT; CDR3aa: CASRSGGVDTGELFF
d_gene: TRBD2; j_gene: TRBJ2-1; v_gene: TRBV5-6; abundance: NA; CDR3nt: TGTGCCAGCAGCTTGCTGCGGCGGGAGGGAGGCAATGAGCAGTTCTTC; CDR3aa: CASSLLRREGGNEQFF
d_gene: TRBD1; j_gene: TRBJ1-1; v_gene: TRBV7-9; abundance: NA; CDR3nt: TGTGCCAGCAGCTTAGGCGACAGGGGGGACACTGAAGCTTTCTTT; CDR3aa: CASSLGDRGDTEAFF
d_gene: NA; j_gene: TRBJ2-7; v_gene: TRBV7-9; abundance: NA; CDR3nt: TGTGCCAGCAGCTTTGGGGGCGAGCAGTACTTC; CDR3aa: CASSFGGEQYF
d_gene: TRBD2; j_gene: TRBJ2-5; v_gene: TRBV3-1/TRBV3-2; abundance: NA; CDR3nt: TGTGCCAGCAGTTTGGGGGGGAGTCGAGGGCGAGAGACCCAGTACTTC; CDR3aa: CASSLGGSRGRETQYF
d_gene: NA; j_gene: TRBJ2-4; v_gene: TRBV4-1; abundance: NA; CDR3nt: TGCGCCAGCAGCCAAGTCCGAATAGCCAAAAACATTCAGTACTTC; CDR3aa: CASSQVRIAKNIQYF
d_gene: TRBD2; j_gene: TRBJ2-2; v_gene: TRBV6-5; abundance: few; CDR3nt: TGTGCCAGCAGTTACAGGCGCGGGAGGGCCGCCGGGGAGCTGTTTTTT; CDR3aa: CASSYRRGRAAGELFF
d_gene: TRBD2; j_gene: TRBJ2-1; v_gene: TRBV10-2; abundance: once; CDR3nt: TGCGCCACCCTAGCGGGAGAGTACAATGAGCAGTTCTTC; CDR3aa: CATLAGEYNEQFF
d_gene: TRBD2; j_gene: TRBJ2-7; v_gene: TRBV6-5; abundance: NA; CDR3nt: TGTGCCAGCAGTCAGACTAGCGGGAGGCCCGAGCAGTACTTC; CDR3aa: CASSQTSGRPEQYF
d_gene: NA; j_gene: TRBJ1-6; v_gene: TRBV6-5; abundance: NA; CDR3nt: TGTGCCAGCAGTTACTCCGCGGTCTCCGGGGGTTCACCCCTCCACTTT; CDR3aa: CASSYSAVSGGSPLHF
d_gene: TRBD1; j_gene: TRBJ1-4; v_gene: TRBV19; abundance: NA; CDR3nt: TGTGCCAGTACCCGGACAGGAATTGCAACTAATGAAAAACTGTTTTTT; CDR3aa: CASTRTGIATNEKLFF
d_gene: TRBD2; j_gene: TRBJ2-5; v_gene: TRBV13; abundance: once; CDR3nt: TGTGCCAGCAGCTTAAAACTAGCGGGAGTATTAGAGACCCAGTACTTC; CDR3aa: CASSLKLAGVLETQYF
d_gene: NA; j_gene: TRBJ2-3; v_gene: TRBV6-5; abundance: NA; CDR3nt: TGTGCCAGCAGTTACAGCAGTAGCACAGATACGCAGTATTTT; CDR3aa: CASSYSSSTDTQYF
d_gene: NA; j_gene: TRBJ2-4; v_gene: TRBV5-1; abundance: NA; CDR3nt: TGCGCCAGCAGCCCCCCGGGGAGAGGGGACATTCAGTACTTC; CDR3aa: CASSPPGRGDIQYF
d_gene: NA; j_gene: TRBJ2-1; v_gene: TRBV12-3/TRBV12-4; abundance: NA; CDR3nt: TGTGCCAGCAGTCCCGGGGACCCCACAGAGCAGTTCTTC; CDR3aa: CASSPGDPTEQFF
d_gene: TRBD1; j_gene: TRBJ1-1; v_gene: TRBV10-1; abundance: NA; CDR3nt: TGCGCCAGCAGTGAGAGCCGACAGGGGAGGGCTGAAGCTTTCTTT; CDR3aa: CASSESRQGRAEAFF
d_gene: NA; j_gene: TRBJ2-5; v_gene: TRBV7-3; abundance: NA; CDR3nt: TGTGCCAGCAGCTCGTCCCGAGGGTTCCAGTACTTC; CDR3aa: CASSSSRGFQYF
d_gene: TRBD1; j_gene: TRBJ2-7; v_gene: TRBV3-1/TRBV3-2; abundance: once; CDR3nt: TGTGCCAGCAGCCAATCGAAGGGGACAGGGATCTCTTTC; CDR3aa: CASSQSKGTGISF
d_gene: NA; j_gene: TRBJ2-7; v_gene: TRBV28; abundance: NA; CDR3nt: TGTGCCAGCAGTGGGGATCGTGCGTGGGAGCAGTACTTC; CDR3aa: CASSGDRAWEQYF
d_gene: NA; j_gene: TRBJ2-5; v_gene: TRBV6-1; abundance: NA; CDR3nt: TGTGCCAGCAGTGAAGGCCGGAGCCAAGAGACCCAGTACTTC; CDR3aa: CASSEGRSQETQYF
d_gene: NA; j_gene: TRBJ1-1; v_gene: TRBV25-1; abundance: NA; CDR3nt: TGTGCCAGCAGTGTCAGAAACACTGAAGCTTTCTTT; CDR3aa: CASSVRNTEAFF
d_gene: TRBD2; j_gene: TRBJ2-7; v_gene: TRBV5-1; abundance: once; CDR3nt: TGCGCCAGCAGCCTAGGGACTAGCGGGATCTACGAGCAGTACTTC; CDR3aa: CASSLGTSGIYEQYF
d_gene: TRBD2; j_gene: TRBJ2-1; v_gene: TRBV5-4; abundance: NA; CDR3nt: TGTGCCAGCAGCCCAGGACTAGCGGCATACAATGAGCAGTTCTTC; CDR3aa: CASSPGLAAYNEQFF
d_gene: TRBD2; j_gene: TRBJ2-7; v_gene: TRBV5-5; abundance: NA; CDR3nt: TGTGCCAGCAGCTTGGCCCCCGGGAGGGCCATATACGAGCAGTACTTC; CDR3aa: CASSLAPGRAIYEQYF
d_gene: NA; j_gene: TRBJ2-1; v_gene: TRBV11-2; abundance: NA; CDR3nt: TGTGCCAGCAGCTTAGATGGGTTTACGGGGATCTTC; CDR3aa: CASSLDGFTGIF
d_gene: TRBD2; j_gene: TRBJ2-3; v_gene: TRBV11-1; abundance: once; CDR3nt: TGTGCCAGCAGCTCTGGACTAGCAGCAGATACGCAGTATTTT; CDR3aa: CASSSGLAADTQYF
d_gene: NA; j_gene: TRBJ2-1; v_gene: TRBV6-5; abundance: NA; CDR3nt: TGTGCCAGCAGTTACTCGGGGCGGGGCCGCTACAATGAGCAGTTCTTC; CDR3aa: CASSYSGRGRYNEQFF
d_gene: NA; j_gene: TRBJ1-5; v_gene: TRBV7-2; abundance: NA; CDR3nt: TGTGCCAGCAGCTCCCGGAACCGTTGGCCCCAGCATTTT; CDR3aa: CASSSRNRWPQHF
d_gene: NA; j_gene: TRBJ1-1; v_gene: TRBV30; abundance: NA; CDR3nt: TGTGCCTGGAGTCGACGGGGTGTCACTGAAGCTTTCTTT; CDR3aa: CAWSRRGVTEAFF
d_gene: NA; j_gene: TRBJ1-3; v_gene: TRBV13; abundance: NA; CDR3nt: TGTGCCAGCAGCTTAAGGACTGGTGGAAACACCATATATTTT; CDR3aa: CASSLRTGGNTIYF
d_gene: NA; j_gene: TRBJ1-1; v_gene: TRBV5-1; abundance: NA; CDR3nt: TGCGCCAGCAGCCCGGGACGGGATGGGGGTAACACTGAAGCTTTCTTT; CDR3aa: CASSPGRDGGNTEAFF
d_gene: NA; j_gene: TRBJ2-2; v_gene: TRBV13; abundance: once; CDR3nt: TGTGCCAGCAGCTTAGGGACCCTGAACACCGGGGAGCTGTTTTTT; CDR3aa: CASSLGTLNTGELFF
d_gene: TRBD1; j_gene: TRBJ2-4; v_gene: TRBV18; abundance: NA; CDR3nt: TGTGCCAGCTCACCCGGACAGGGAAAATCAGCCAAAAACATTCAGTACTTC; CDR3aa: CASSPGQGKSAKNIQYF
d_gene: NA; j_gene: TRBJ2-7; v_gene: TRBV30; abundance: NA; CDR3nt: TGTGCCTGGAGTGTACTTGGGGGGAGTCCCTACGAGCAGTACTTC; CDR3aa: CAWSVLGGSPYEQYF
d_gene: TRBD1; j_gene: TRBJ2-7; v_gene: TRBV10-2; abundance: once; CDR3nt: TGCGCCAGCAGTGAGTCGATCAGGGGGCTTTACGAGCAGTACTTC; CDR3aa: CASSESIRGLYEQYF
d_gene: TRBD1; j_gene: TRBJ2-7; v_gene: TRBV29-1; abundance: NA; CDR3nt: TGCAGCGTTGAAAATTACAGGGGAACCTACGAGCAGTACTTC; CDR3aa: CSVENYRGTYEQYF
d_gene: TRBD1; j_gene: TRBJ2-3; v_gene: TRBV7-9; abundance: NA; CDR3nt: TGTGCCAGCAGCTACCAGACAGGGCTAACAGATACGCAGTATTTT; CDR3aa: CASSYQTGLTDTQYF
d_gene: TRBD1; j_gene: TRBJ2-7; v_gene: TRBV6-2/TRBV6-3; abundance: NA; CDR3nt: TGTGCCAGCAGTTACGCAGGACAGGGGTTAACGAGCTCCTACGAGCAGTACTTC; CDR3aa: CASSYAGQGLTSSYEQYF
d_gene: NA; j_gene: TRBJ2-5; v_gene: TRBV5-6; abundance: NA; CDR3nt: TGTGCCAGCAGCTTGAAGGCCGGCGGAGAGACCCAGTACTTC; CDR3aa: CASSLKAGGETQYF
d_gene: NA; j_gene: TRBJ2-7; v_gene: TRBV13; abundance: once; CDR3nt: TGTGCCAGCAGCTTAACGGGGGAGCTATACGAGCAGTACTTC; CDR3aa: CASSLTGELYEQYF
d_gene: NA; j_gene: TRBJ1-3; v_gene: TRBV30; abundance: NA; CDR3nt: TGTGCCCGTCATGCCGGCTCTGGAAACACCATATATTTT; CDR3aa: CARHAGSGNTIYF
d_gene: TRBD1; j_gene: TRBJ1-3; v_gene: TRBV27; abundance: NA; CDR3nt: TGTGCCAGCAGTGACAGGGGACCGACTGGAAACACCATATATTTT; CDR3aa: CASSDRGPTGNTIYF
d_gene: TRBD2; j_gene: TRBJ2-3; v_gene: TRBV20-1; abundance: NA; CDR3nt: TGCAGTGCGAGTAATCTAGCGGGGCGGGATACGCAGTATTTT; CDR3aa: CSASNLAGRDTQYF
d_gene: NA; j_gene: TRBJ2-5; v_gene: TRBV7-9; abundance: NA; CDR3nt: TGTGCCAGCAGCTCTCGAGGAGGAGAGACCCAGTACTTC; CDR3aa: CASSSRGGETQYF
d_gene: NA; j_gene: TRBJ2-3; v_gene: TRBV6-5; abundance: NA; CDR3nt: TGTGCCAGCAATCACAGGGGAGGAGGGACAGATACGCAGTATTTT; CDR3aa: CASNHRGGGTDTQYF
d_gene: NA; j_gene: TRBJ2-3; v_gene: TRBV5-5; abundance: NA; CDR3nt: TGTGCCAGCAGCTTGTTTACGGGCACAGATACGCAGTATTTT; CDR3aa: CASSLFTGTDTQYF
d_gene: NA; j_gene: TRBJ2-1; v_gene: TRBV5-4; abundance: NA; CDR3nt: TGTGCCAGCAGCTTGGAACTAAACTCCTACAATGAGCAGTTCTTC; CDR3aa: CASSLELNSYNEQFF